This TCR beta chain originates from a study of blood T cells in healthy people across ages. V dropped 3 bases and J dropped 3 bases, with 9 bases sitting between them. CDR1 DFQATT and CDR2 SNEGSKA come from the germline V gene (reference sequence). The CDR3 consists of 13 residues. Using a J-beta primer mix together with a sample-barcoded 5' primer, a second PCR was run for about 7 to 12 cycles. Every cDNA molecule carried a tag from a template-switch adaptor bearing 12 random nucleotides. Paired-end reads containing CDR3 totaled no fewer than 2.5 million for each sample. MiXCR, applied by TCRdb to the 5' RACE reads, yields one record per CDR3 protein. The data contain roughly 800,000 distinct CDR3 sequences, 58% of them seen just once; the ten biggest clones take up approximately 20%.

The rearrangement joins TRBV20-1 to TRBJ1-5; D may be TRBD1 (5 bases). Specimen: blood. This TCR was sampled from a man aged 30-40 years in good health. The CDR3 protein is CSASRQYNQPQHF. The CDR3 DNA sequence: TGCAGTGCTAGTCGACAGTACAATCAGCCCCAGCATTTT.